Below, 7 T cell receptor beta chains from the same sample are listed, as sequenced in a study of shared clonotypes between healthy human individuals. Here immunoSEQ multiplex PCR was the method, and the copy in TCRdb shows in-frame clones only, minus some. The sample lists around 530,000 clones; around 77% were seen once. The source material was PBMCs. All receptors come from a woman between 40 and 55 years old in good health. Some clones in this sample may be carry-over from other donors' samples.

This chain links TRBV6-5 with TRBJ2-1; no clear D. The CDR3 sequence is 14 residues long. Per the germline V gene, CDR1 is MNHEY and CDR2 is SVGAGI. The V and J ends lost 9 bases and 8 bases respectively, with 20 bases between them. The CDR3 protein is CARRVQYPTDEQFF. The DNA for the CDR3 is TGTGCCAGACGGGTGCAGTACCCCACGGATGAGCAGTTCTTC.

Only one count was recorded for this clone. The rearrangement joins TRBV9 to TRBJ2-3; 10 nucleotides align to TRBD2. This CDR3 region has 17 residues. J lost 5 bases, V lost 0 bases, and 9 bases had no gene match. The germline CDR1 and CDR2 sequences are SGDLS and YYNGEE. The CDR3 region has the DNA TGTGCCAGCAGCGTAGAGGGAGGGGCTAGCGGGAGAGATACGCAGTATTTT. Encoded protein: CASSVEGGASGRDTQYF.

Details on this clone: This may be a read error, as it is one base from a much larger clone. The chain has TRBV6-5 and TRBJ2-4, with a tentative D call TRBD2 (6 bases). Germline assignment: CDR1 MNHEY and CDR2 SVGAGI. The CDR3 covers 13 residues. The CDR3 here is CVSSYLSGDIQYF. The DNA for the CDR3 is TGTGTCAGCAGTTACCTATCGGGGGACATTCAGTACTTC.

The V call is TRBV18, the J call TRBJ2-3, with 9 bases matching TRBD1. J was trimmed by 2 bases and V by 2 bases; bases with no gene match: 8. There are 17 residues in the CDR3. The germline V gene encodes CDR1 KGHSH and CDR2 LQKENI. CDR3 loop: CASSPNPGQGFTDTQYF. DNA of the CDR3: TGTGCCAGCTCACCAAACCCGGGACAGGGATTCACAGATACGCAGTATTTT.

The chain joins TRBV6-1 to TRBJ1-5; 11 nucleotides agree with TRBD1. Per germline, CDR1 MNHNS and CDR2 SASEGT. Trimming took 5 bases from V and 9 from J; bases not matched to a gene: 6. The CDR3 has 14 amino acids. The CDR3 coding sequence is TGTGCCAGCAGTCGGGACAGGGGGGATTGGCCCCAGCATTTT. The encoded protein is CASSRDRGDWPQHF.

This rearrangement joins TRBV11-1 to TRBJ2-1; tentatively, D is TRBD1 (6 bases). The CDR3 length is 15 residues. Trimming removed 6 bases at V and 0 bases at J, with 12 bases between. CDR1 is SGHAT and CDR2 is FQDESV in the germline V gene (reference sequence). CDR3 nucleotide sequence: TGTGCCAGCAGGATAGGGGGATCCTCCTACAATGAGCAGTTCTTC. As protein: CASRIGGSSYNEQFF.

To note about this clone: A junction end diverges from the germline sequence, so it may reflect a read error. V is TRBV28 and J is TRBJ1-4; no definite D call. This CDR3 has 15 amino acids. Germline CDR1 is MDHEN and CDR2 is SYDVKM. The CDR3 loop reads CASGLPSGEGEKLFF. CDR3 coding DNA: TGTGCCAGCGGTTTACCCTCTGGGGAGGGTGAAAAACTGTTTTTT.